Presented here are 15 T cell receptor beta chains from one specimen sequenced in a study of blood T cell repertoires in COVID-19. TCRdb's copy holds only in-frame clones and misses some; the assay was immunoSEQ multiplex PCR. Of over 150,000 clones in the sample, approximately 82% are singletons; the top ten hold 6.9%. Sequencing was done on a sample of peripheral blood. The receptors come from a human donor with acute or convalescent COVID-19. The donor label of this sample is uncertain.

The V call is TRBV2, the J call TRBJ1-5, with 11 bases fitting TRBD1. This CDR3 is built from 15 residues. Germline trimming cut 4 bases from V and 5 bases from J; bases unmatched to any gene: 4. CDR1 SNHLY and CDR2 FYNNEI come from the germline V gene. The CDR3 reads CASSADRGPYQPQHF. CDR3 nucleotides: TGTGCCAGCAGTGCGGACAGGGGGCCCTATCAGCCCCAGCATTTT.

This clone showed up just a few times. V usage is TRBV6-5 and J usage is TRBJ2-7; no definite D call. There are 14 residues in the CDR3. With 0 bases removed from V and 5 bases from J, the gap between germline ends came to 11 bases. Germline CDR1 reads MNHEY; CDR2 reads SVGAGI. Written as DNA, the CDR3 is TGTGCCAGCAGTTACTCTAGTAGCCGGGACGAGCAGTACTTC. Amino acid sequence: CASSYSSSRDEQYF.

CDR3 nucleotide sequence: TGTGCCAGCAGTGAGGACAGGGCGAGGCAGCCCCAGCATTTT. It specifies CASSEDRARQPQHF. The chain joins TRBV6-1 to TRBJ1-5, with TRBD1 matching over 8 bases. The CDR3 extends over 14 amino acids. The junction had 5 bases not matched to a gene; V was cut back by 3 bases and J by 7 bases. Germline V lookup: CDR1 MNHNS, CDR2 SASEGT.

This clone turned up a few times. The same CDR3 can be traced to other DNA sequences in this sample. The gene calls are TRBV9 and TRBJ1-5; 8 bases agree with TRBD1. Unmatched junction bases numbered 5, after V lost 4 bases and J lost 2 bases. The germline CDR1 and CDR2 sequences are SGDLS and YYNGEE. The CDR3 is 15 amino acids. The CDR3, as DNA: TGTGCCAGCAGCCCCCAGGGGGCCGGCAATCAGCCCCAGCATTTT. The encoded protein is CASSPQGAGNQPQHF.

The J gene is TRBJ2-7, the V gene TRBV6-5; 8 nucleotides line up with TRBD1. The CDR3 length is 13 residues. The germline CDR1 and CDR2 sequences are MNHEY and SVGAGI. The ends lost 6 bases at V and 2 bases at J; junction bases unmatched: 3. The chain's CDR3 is CASRGTGTYEQYF. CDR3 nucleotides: TGTGCCAGCAGGGGGACAGGAACCTACGAGCAGTACTTC.

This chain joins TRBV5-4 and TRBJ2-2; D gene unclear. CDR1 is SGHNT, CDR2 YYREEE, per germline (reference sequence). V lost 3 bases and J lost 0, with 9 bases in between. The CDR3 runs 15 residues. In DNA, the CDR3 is TGTGCCAGCAGCTCAGTGGTCGCGAACACCGGGGAGCTGTTTTTT. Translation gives CASSSVVANTGELFF.

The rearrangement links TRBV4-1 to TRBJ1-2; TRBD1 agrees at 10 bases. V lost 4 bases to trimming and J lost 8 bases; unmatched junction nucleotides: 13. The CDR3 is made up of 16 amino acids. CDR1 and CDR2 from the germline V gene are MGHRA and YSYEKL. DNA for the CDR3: TGCGCCAGCAGCCGATCCACAACCGGGACAGGGGTCGGCTACACCTTC. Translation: CASSRSTTGTGVGYTF.

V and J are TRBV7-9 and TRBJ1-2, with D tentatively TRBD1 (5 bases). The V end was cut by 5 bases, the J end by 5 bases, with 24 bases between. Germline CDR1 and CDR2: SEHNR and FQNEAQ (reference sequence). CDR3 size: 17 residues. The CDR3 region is CASSPFGALQSIYGYTF. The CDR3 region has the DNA TGTGCCAGCAGCCCCTTTGGGGCGCTCCAATCGATATATGGCTACACCTTC.

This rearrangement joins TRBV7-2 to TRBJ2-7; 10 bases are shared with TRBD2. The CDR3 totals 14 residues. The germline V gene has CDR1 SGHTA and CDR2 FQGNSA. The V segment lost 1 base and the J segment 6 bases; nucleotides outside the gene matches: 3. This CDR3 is CASSLVASGSEQYF. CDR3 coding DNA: TGTGCCAGCAGCTTAGTGGCTAGCGGGAGCGAGCAGTACTTC.

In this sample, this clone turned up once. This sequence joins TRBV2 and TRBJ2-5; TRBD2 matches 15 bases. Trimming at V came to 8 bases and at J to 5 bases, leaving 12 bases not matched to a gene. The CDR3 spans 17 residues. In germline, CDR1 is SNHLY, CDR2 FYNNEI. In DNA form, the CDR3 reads TGTGCCAGCCGGACTAGCGGGAGGGCCGGTAGTACTGAGACCCAGTACTTC. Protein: CASRTSGRAGSTETQYF. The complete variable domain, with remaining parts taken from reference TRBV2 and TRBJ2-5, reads EPEVTQTPSHQVTQMGQEVILRCVPISNHLYFYWYRQILGQKVEFLVSFYNNEISEKSEIFDDQFSVERPDGSNFTLKIRSTKLEDSAMYFCASRTSGRAGSTETQYFGPGTRLLVL.

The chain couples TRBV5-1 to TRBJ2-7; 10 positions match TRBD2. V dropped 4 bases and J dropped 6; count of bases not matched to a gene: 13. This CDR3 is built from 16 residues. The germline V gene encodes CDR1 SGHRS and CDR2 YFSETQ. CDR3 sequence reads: CASSPAPGSGGGEQYF. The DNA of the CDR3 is TGCGCCAGCAGCCCGGCCCCGGGAAGCGGGGGGGGCGAGCAGTACTTC. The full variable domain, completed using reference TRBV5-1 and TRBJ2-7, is KAGVTQTPRYLIKTRGQQVTLSCSPISGHRSVSWYQQTPGQGLQFLFEYFSETQRNKGNFPGRFSGRQFSNSRSEMNVSTLELGDSALYLCASSPAPGSGGGEQYFGPGTRLTVT.

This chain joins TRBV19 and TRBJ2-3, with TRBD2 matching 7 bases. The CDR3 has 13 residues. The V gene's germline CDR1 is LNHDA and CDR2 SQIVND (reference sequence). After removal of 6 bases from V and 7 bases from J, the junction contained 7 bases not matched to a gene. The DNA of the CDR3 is TGTGCCAGTAGGCCTGGGGGGGTGAATACGCAGTATTTT. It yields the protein CASRPGGVNTQYF.

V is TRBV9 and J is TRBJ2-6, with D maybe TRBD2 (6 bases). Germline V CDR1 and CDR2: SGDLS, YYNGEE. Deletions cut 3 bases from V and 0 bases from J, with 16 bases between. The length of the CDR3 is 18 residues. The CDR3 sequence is CASSAGLQQTSGANVLTF. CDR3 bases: TGTGCCAGCAGCGCCGGACTACAGCAAACCTCTGGGGCCAACGTCCTGACTTTC. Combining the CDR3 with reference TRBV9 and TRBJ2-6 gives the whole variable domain DSGVTQTPKHLITATGQRVTLRCSPRSGDLSVYWYQQSLDQGLQFLIQYYNGEERAKGNILERFSAQQFPDLHSELNLSSLELGDSALYFCASSAGLQQTSGANVLTFGAGSRLTVL.

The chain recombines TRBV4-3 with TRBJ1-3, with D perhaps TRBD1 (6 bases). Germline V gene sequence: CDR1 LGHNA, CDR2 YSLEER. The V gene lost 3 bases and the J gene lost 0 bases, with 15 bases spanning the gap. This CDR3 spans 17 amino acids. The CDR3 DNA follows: TGCGCCAGCAGCCAGACCTATACAGGGAGCTCTGGAAACACCATATATTTT. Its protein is CASSQTYTGSSGNTIYF.

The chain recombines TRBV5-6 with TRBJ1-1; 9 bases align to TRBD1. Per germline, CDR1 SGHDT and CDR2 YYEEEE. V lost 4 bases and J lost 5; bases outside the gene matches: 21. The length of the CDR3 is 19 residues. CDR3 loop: CASSQQSRGTGSRGTEAFF. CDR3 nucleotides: TGTGCCAGCAGCCAGCAAAGTCGCGGGACAGGGTCTAGGGGAACTGAAGCTTTCTTT.